The 32 T cell receptor beta chains below all came from one sample that was sequenced in a study of blood T cell repertoires in COVID-19. Generated by immunoSEQ multiplex PCR, the TCRdb table keeps only in-frame clones and is missing some. This table has 110,000 to 150,000 clones, under 90% appearing once. The sample consisted of peripheral blood. Source of these receptors: a man in his 70s who had recovered from COVID-19.

The chain uses TRBV30 and TRBJ1-3, with no clear D. CDR3 length: 12 residues. Germline V gene data show CDR1 as GTSNPN and CDR2 as SVGIG (reference sequence). Trimming took off 0 bases at V and 9 bases at J, with 9 bases between the two ends. The CDR3 spells CAWSVLFSTIYF. CDR3 DNA sequence: TGTGCCTGGAGTGTACTCTTTTCCACCATATATTTT.

This clone was observed a single time. The J gene is TRBJ2-2, the V gene TRBV30; D is ambiguous. Deletions cut 1 base from V and 3 bases from J, with 3 bases between. The CDR3 covers 12 residues. Germline lookup yields CDR1 GTSNPN and CDR2 SVGIG (reference sequence). The CDR3 protein is CAWSAYTGELFF. CDR3 in DNA: TGTGCCTGGAGTGCCTACACCGGGGAGCTGTTTTTT.

The chain recombines TRBV3-1 (or the pseudogene TRBV3-2) with TRBJ2-1; TRBD2 aligns across 9 bases. The CDR3 runs 15 residues. Germline V gene data show CDR1 as LGHDT and CDR2 as YNNKEL (reference sequence). Germline trimming cut 0 bases from V and 5 bases from J; bases unmatched to any gene: 2. The CDR3 DNA sequence: TGTGCCAGCAGCCAAGATGGACTAGCGAACAATGAGCAGTTCTTC. Amino acid sequence: CASSQDGLANNEQFF.

V is TRBV3-1 (or the pseudogene TRBV3-2) and J is TRBJ2-3; 9 nucleotides agree with TRBD2. This CDR3 region has 17 residues. Trimming took 1 base from V and 2 from J; bases not matched to a gene: 7. Germline CDR1 is LGHDT and CDR2 is YNNKEL (reference sequence). CDR3 DNA sequence: TGTGCCAGCAGCCAAGGAGGGTCGGGACTAGCCACAGATACGCAGTATTTT. Translation: CASSQGGSGLATDTQYF.

The rearrangement joins TRBV18 to TRBJ2-2; D unresolved. The V end was cut by 2 bases, the J end by 5 bases, with 9 bases between. This CDR3 contains 14 residues. The germline V gene has CDR1 KGHSH and CDR2 LQKENI. For the CDR3, the DNA is TGTGCCAGCTCACCATTCGACAATACCGGGGAGCTGTTTTTT. This sequence encodes CASSPFDNTGELFF. Drawing the rest from reference TRBV18 and TRBJ2-2, the complete variable domain is NAGVMQNPRHLVRRRGQEARLRCSPMKGHSHVYWYRQLPEEGLKFMVYLQKENIIDESGMPKERFSAEFPKEGPSILRIQQVVRGDSAAYFCASSPFDNTGELFFGEGSRLTVL.

The chain combines TRBV6-2 or TRBV6-3 with TRBJ2-7; D possibly corresponds to TRBD1 (6 bases). The ends were cut back, 5 bases at V and 4 bases at J, with 12 bases in the middle. The CDR3 has 13 residues. Germline lookup yields CDR1 MNHEY and CDR2 SVGEGT. CDR3 nucleotide sequence: TGTGCCAGCAGTACAGGGTTACGTTACGAGCAGTACTTC. Translation: CASSTGLRYEQYF.

J is TRBJ2-2 and V is TRBV27; 7 bases agree with TRBD1. The CDR3 sequence is 15 residues long. Germline loops: CDR1 MNHEY, CDR2 SMNVEV (reference sequence). Losses at the gene ends were 2 bases for V and 4 bases for J; bases not matched to a gene: 4. The CDR3 nucleotides are TGTGCCAGCAGTTTAGACAGGGTCAGCACCGGGGAGCTGTTTTTT. Encoded protein: CASSLDRVSTGELFF.

V usage is TRBV6-1 and J usage is TRBJ2-7; the D is unclear. The germline gives CDR1 MNHNS, CDR2 SASEGT. Trimming shortened V by 0 bases and J by 2 bases, and 8 bases separated the two germline ends. This CDR3 contains 14 residues. The CDR3 sequence is CASSEARIAYEQYF. The CDR3 region has the DNA TGTGCCAGCAGTGAAGCGAGGATCGCCTACGAGCAGTACTTC.

This clone was observed a single time. The chain carries TRBV7-9 and TRBJ2-3; D gene ambiguous. Germline V gene lookup returns CDR1 SEHNR and CDR2 FQNEAQ (reference sequence). The CDR3 sequence is 14 residues long. The V gene lost 0 bases and the J gene lost 0 bases, with 4 bases spanning the gap. The CDR3, as DNA: TGTGCCAGCAGCTTAGCTCAGAGCACAGATACGCAGTATTTT. Protein: CASSLAQSTDTQYF.

The chain employs TRBV11-2 and TRBJ2-7; D uncertain. The CDR3 is made up of 11 amino acids. V lost 5 bases and J 4 bases, leaving 6 bases between the germline ends. Germline V gives CDR1 SGHAT, CDR2 FQNNGV. The CDR3 region is CASSRKYEQYF. The CDR3 DNA sequence: TGTGCCAGCAGCCGTAAATACGAGCAGTACTTC. The whole variable domain, remainder taken from reference TRBV11-2 and TRBJ2-7, is EAGVAQSPRYKIIEKRQSVAFWCNPISGHATLYWYQQILGQGPKLLIQFQNNGVVDDSQLPKDRFSAERLKGVDSTLKIQPAKLEDSAVYLCASSRKYEQYFGPGTRLTVT.

This clone has a single count. V and J are TRBV18 and TRBJ2-7; a weak D match, TRBD1 (6 bases). Germline V CDR1 and CDR2: KGHSH, LQKENI. V was cut by 3 bases and J by 6 bases, with 15 bases left in between. This CDR3 is 14 amino acids long. The CDR3 loop is CASSPSDIQGEQYF. CDR3 nucleotides: TGTGCCAGCTCACCTTCGGACATACAGGGCGAGCAGTACTTC.

Written as DNA, the CDR3 is TGCGCCAGCAGCCAGCAAGGGTTAGCGGGAGACGAGCAGTTCTTC. Translation gives CASSQQGLAGDEQFF. This chain links TRBV4-1 with TRBJ2-1; 9 bases line up with TRBD2. The CDR3 is 15 residues long. Germline CDR1 reads MGHRA; CDR2 reads YSYEKL. The ends lost 3 bases at V and 10 bases at J; junction bases unmatched: 10.

This sequence joins TRBV13 and TRBJ2-1, with D perhaps matching TRBD1 (5 bases). Germline lookup yields CDR1 PRHDT and CDR2 FYEKMQ (reference sequence). The CDR3 has 16 residues. V lost 5 bases to trimming and J lost 5 bases, with 19 bases between them. CDR3 sequence: CASSPIDSLENNEQFF. The CDR3 bases are TGTGCCAGCAGCCCGATAGACAGCTTAGAGAACAATGAGCAGTTCTTC.

This chain uses TRBV7-9 with TRBJ1-1, with D possibly matching TRBD1 (6 bases). Germline CDR1 SEHNR, CDR2 FQNEAQ (reference sequence). The CDR3 is 14 amino acids. V was shortened by 1 base and J by 5 bases, with 11 bases between the two germline ends. The CDR3 region is CASSLEQGGTEAFF. The CDR3 nucleotides are TGTGCCAGCAGCTTAGAACAGGGCGGAACTGAAGCTTTCTTT.

This chain connects TRBV3-1 (or the pseudogene TRBV3-2) to TRBJ1-5, with no clear D. This CDR3 has 15 amino acids. In germline, CDR1 is LGHDT, CDR2 YNNKEL (reference sequence). V lost 1 base, J lost 4 bases, and 11 bases lay in between. This chain's CDR3 is CASSQGSQNNQPQHF. CDR3 DNA sequence: TGTGCCAGCAGCCAAGGTTCACAAAATAATCAGCCCCAGCATTTT.

The chain joins TRBV5-4 to TRBJ2-1, with 8 positions matching TRBD2. After removal of 4 bases from V and 2 bases from J, the junction contained 8 bases not matched to a gene. This CDR3 has 16 residues. CDR1 SGHNT and CDR2 YYREEE come from the germline V gene (reference sequence). The CDR3 DNA follows: TGTGCCAGCAGCCGCCCCAGCGGGAGACCCTACAATGAGCAGTTCTTC. Translation gives CASSRPSGRPYNEQFF. The variable domain in full, with the rest retrieved from reference TRBV5-4 and TRBJ2-1, is ETGVTQSPTHLIKTRGQQVTLRCSSQSGHNTVSWYQQALGQGPQFIFQYYREEENGRGNFPPRFSGLQFPNYSSELNVNALELDDSALYLCASSRPSGRPYNEQFFGPGTRLTVL.

The V gene is TRBV30, the J gene TRBJ2-1, with TRBD2 matching 13 bases. CDR3 length equals 15 residues. Germline V gene sequence: CDR1 GTSNPN, CDR2 SVGIG (reference sequence). Trimming at V came to 1 base and at J to 4 bases, leaving 1 base not matched to a gene. The CDR3: CAWSGTSGRYNEQFF. The CDR3 region has the DNA TGTGCCTGGAGTGGGACTAGCGGGAGATACAATGAGCAGTTCTTC. The whole variable domain, filled in from reference TRBV30 and TRBJ2-1, reads SQTIHQWPATLVQPVGSPLSLECTVEGTSNPNLYWYRQAAGRGLQLLFYSVGIGQISSEVPQNLSASRPQDRQFILSSKKLLLSDSGFYLCAWSGTSGRYNEQFFGPGTRLTVL.

The CDR3 loop is CASSYAGPTEAFF. The CDR3 nucleotides read TGTGCCAGCAGTTACGCGGGGCCCACTGAAGCTTTCTTT. The chain is built from TRBV6-5 and TRBJ1-1, with a possible D match to TRBD1 (5 bases). The CDR3 contains 13 residues. The V and J ends lost 2 bases and 4 bases respectively, with 8 bases between them. The germline V gene encodes CDR1 MNHEY and CDR2 SVGAGI.

This chain uses TRBV7-6 with TRBJ2-1; no clear D. The CDR3 has 15 residues. V shed 1 base and J shed 0 bases, with 7 bases lying between them. CDR1 is SGHVS, CDR2 FNYEAQ, per germline. This CDR3 reads CASSLVYSSYNEQFF. The CDR3, as DNA: TGTGCCAGCAGCTTAGTCTACAGCTCCTACAATGAGCAGTTCTTC.

V gene TRBV5-1 combines with J gene TRBJ2-1, with D perhaps matching TRBD1 (6 bases). This CDR3 region has 13 residues. Looked up from germline, CDR1 is SGHRS and CDR2 is YFSETQ. V gave up 4 bases and J gave up 9 bases, with 14 bases separating them. CDR3 DNA: TGCGCCAGCAGCAGGACAGTCCTTGGTGAGCAGTTCTTC. Amino acid sequence: CASSRTVLGEQFF.

The chain employs TRBV7-2 and TRBJ2-7; D not certain. CDR1 and CDR2 from the germline V gene are SGHTA and FQGNSA. V shed 1 base and J shed 6 bases, with 13 bases lying between them. The CDR3 covers 14 residues. CDR3 DNA sequence: TGTGCCAGCAGCTTAGGCGTTATCTATTCCGAGCAGTACTTC. This encodes CASSLGVIYSEQYF.

The CDR3 DNA reads TGCAGCACACAGGGACCCCTTTATGAAAAACTGTTTTTT. It specifies CSTQGPLYEKLFF. The gene calls are TRBV29-1 and TRBJ1-4, with D possibly TRBD1 on 6 matching bases. The CDR3 extends over 13 amino acids. Germline V gene lookup returns CDR1 SQVTM and CDR2 ANQGSEA. Trimming took off 8 bases at V and 6 bases at J, with 16 bases between the two ends.

The chain uses TRBV29-1 and TRBJ2-7, with D tentatively TRBD2 (5 bases). The germline V gene encodes CDR1 SQVTM and CDR2 ANQGSEA. The CDR3 extends over 13 amino acids. V gave up 3 bases and J gave up 7 bases, with 16 bases separating them. The CDR3 loop is CSVDPGHTGEQYF. In DNA, the CDR3 is TGCAGCGTTGACCCCGGGCATACGGGAGAGCAGTACTTC.

In this sample, this clone turned up a few times. The chain joins TRBV3-1 (or the pseudogene TRBV3-2) to TRBJ2-5, with 12 bases aligning to TRBD1. In germline, CDR1 is LGHDT, CDR2 YNNKEL (reference sequence). The CDR3 is 17 amino acids. The trim removed 3 bases at V and 5 bases at J, leaving 10 bases unmatched. CDR3 bases: TGTGCCAGCAGCCATTATACCGGGACAGGGGGCCTGGAGACCCAGTACTTC. The encoded protein is CASSHYTGTGGLETQYF.

Points on this clone: The junction departs from the called germline gene at one end, perhaps through a read error. The genes are TRBV6-1 and TRBJ2-7; 13 positions match TRBD2. The CDR3 has 14 amino acids. From germline, CDR1 is MNHNS and CDR2 SASEGT. The CDR3 sequence is CASSEPGLAGENRF. The CDR3 nucleotides read TGTGCCAGCAGTGAGCCCGGACTAGCGGGAGAGAATAGGTTC.

This clone has more than one count but fewer than ten. This chain links TRBV12-3 or TRBV12-4 with TRBJ2-5; the match to TRBD2 covers 8 bases. Trimming took 6 bases from V and 3 from J; bases not matched to a gene: 3. CDR3 length: 13 amino acids. CDR3 nucleotides: TGTGCCAGCAGGTCGGGGGGGGAAGAGACCCAGTACTTC. Translation gives CASRSGGEETQYF.

The rearrangement uses TRBV4-1 and TRBJ1-3; D is possibly TRBD1 (5 bases). Germline V lookup: CDR1 MGHRA, CDR2 YSYEKL. V was pared by 3 bases and J by 4 bases, with 10 bases between. There are 14 residues in the CDR3. The CDR3 coding sequence is TGCGCCAGCAGCCAGCAGGGTTCCGGAAACACCATATATTTT. Residues: CASSQQGSGNTIYF.

This chain connects TRBV5-4 to TRBJ1-2; tentative D call: TRBD1 (5 bases). Germline lookup yields CDR1 SGHNT and CDR2 YYREEE (reference sequence). V gave up 4 bases and J gave up 8 bases, with 21 bases separating them. The CDR3 loop spans 15 amino acids. The CDR3, as DNA: TGTGCCAGCAGCCCCCGGGTGGGGCAGGGTTTAGGCTACACCTTC. Translating it yields CASSPRVGQGLGYTF.

The chain couples TRBV9 to TRBJ2-5; tentatively, D is TRBD1 (6 bases). Germline CDR1 SGDLS, CDR2 YYNGEE. V was trimmed by 0 bases and J by 5 bases, leaving 14 bases between them. There are 15 residues in the CDR3. DNA for the CDR3: TGTGCCAGCAGCGTAGTGGATGGGACAAAGGAGACCCAGTACTTC. It yields the protein CASSVVDGTKETQYF.

The sample holds a few counts of this clone. The rearrangement joins TRBV30 to TRBJ2-7; D gene uncertain. Germline V gives CDR1 GTSNPN, CDR2 SVGIG (reference sequence). V dropped 3 bases and J dropped 5 bases, with 8 bases sitting between them. This CDR3 comprises 11 residues. The CDR3 loop reads CAWRAVHEQYF. Written as DNA, the CDR3 is TGTGCCTGGAGGGCAGTCCACGAGCAGTACTTC. Variable domain in full (rest from reference TRBV30 and TRBJ2-7): SQTIHQWPATLVQPVGSPLSLECTVEGTSNPNLYWYRQAAGRGLQLLFYSVGIGQISSEVPQNLSASRPQDRQFILSSKKLLLSDSGFYLCAWRAVHEQYFGPGTRLTVT.

This clone was observed a few times. DNA of the CDR3: TGTGCCACCAGTATCCCGACCGGGAGTGGGACTGAAGCTTTCTTT. This translates into CATSIPTGSGTEAFF. V gene TRBV24-1 combines with J gene TRBJ1-1; D gene ambiguous. From germline, CDR1 is KGHDR and CDR2 SFDVKD. This CDR3 region has 15 residues. V was pared by 6 bases and J by 5 bases, with 18 bases between.

This clone was seen a handful of times. The chain links TRBV7-8 to TRBJ1-1, with D unresolved. Germline V lookup: CDR1 SGHVS, CDR2 FQNEAQ. V was cut by 1 base and J by 2 bases, with 8 bases left in between. The CDR3 loop spans 14 amino acids. DNA for the CDR3: TGTGCCAGCAGCTTAGGTATTGGCAACACTGAAGCTTTCTTT. Residues: CASSLGIGNTEAFF.